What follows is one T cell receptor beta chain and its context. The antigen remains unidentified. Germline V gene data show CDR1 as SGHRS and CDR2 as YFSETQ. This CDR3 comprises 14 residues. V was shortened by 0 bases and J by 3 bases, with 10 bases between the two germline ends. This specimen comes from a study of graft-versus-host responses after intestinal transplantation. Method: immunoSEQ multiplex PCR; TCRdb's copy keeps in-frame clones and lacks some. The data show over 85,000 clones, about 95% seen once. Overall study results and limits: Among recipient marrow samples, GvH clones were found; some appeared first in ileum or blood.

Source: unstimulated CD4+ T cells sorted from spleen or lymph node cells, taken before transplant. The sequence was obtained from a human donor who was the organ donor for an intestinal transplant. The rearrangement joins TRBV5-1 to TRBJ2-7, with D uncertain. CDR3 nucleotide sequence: TGCGCCAGCAGCTTGGCCCTAAGTGTCTACGAGCAGTACTTC. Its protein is CASSLALSVYEQYF.